Here is one TCR beta chain with its context. The antigen is unknown. The data are from a study of vaccination effects on CD4 cells after COVID-19. Whole-study results and caveats: Convalescent patients were scarce, and early post-infection timepoints were absent. Clones that were induced by infection or by vaccine showed marked contraction late after vaccination.

Germline V gene data show CDR1 as KGHSH and CDR2 as LQKENI. The CDR3 has 13 residues. V was clipped by 6 bases and J by 7 bases, with 10 bases between them. The data were produced by immunoSEQ multiplex PCR, yet TCRdb's version contains in-frame clones alone and is incomplete. The sample carries over 65,000 clones, around 77% recorded once. Upon completion of roughly ten days in culture, CD4+ T cells were isolated. Negative nucleocapsid antibody tests before and after vaccination confirmed no previous SARS-CoV-2 infection. On days 3 and 7, fresh IL-2 medium replaced half the medium. This chain joins TRBV18 and TRBJ1-6, with unresolved D. This receptor was identified in a human donor who received a COVID-19 vaccine. The specimen comprised CD4+ T cells from PBMCs cultured without peptide, sampled before COVID-19 vaccination. The CDR3 loop is CASSPATNSPLHF. As DNA, the CDR3 is TGTGCCAGCTCCCCGGCGACAAATTCACCCCTCCACTTT.